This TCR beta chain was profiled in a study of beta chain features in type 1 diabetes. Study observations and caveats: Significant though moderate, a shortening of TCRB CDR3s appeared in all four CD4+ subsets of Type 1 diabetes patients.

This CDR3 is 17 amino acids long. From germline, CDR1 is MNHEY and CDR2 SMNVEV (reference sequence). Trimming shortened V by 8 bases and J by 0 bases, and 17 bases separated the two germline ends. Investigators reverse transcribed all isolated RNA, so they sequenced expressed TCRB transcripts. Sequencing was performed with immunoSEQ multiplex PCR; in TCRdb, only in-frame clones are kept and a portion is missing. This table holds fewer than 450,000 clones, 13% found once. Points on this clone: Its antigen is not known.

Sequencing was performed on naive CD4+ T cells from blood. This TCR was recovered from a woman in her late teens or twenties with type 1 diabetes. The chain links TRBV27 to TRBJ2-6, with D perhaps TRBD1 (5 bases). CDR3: CASGERGRSSGANVLTF. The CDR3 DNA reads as TGTGCCAGCGGCGAAAGGGGTCGAAGCTCTGGGGCCAACGTCCTGACTTTC.